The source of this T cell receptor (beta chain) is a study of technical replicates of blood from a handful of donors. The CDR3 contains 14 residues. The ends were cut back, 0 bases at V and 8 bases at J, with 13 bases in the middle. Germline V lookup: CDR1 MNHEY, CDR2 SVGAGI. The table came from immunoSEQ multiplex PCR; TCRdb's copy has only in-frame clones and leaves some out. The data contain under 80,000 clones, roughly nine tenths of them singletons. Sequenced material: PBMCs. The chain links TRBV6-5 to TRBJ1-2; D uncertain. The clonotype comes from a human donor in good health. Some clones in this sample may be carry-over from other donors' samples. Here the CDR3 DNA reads TGTGCCAGCAGTTACTCGCCGGGAGTAATAGGCTACACCTTC. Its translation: CASSYSPGVIGYTF.